One and the same sample provided the 30 T cell receptor beta chains below, sequenced in a study of shared clonotypes between healthy human individuals. Data came from immunoSEQ multiplex PCR; TCRdb stores just in-frame clones and leaves some out. Here the sample spans about 800,000 clones, 90% to 97% being singletons. Selected positively for CCR7 and CD45RO-negative, naive CD8 cells excluded terminally differentiated effector memory CD45RA+ cells. Material: naive CD8+ T cells sorted from blood. The receptor source for this set is a man aged 25 to 45 in good health.

This clone was observed a single time. This chain links TRBV5-1 with TRBJ2-3; D not certain. This CDR3 spans 14 amino acids. Germline values: CDR1 SGHRS, CDR2 YFSETQ. V was shortened by 1 base and J by 1 base, with 7 bases between the two germline ends. For the CDR3, the DNA is TGCGCCAGCAGCTTGAGTGTGGGCACAGATACGCAGTATTTT. Residues: CASSLSVGTDTQYF.

The chain combines TRBV4-1 with TRBJ2-7; D remains ambiguous. V was cut by 0 bases and J by 5 bases, with 8 bases left in between. The CDR3 has 13 amino acids. Germline V CDR1 and CDR2: MGHRA, YSYEKL. The CDR3 nucleotides are TGCGCCAGCAGCCAAGATCCCCCAAACGAGCAGTACTTC. Translated: CASSQDPPNEQYF.

The chain employs TRBV4-1 and TRBJ2-3; no clear D gene. Per the germline V gene, CDR1 is MGHRA and CDR2 is YSYEKL. Between the trimmed V and J ends, which lost 1 base and 2 bases, there was a span of 13 bases. There are 16 residues in the CDR3. The CDR3 nucleotides are TGCGCCAGCAGCCAAGTAGAGCCCATCGCCACAGATACGCAGTATTTT. Encoded protein: CASSQVEPIATDTQYF.

The chain uses TRBV27 and TRBJ1-5; perhaps TRBD1 as D (5 bases). CDR1 is MNHEY and CDR2 is SMNVEV in the germline V gene (reference sequence). This CDR3 has 14 amino acids. Trimming took off 3 bases at V and 9 bases at J, with 15 bases between the two ends. Written as DNA, the CDR3 is TGTGCCAGCAGTTTCGACAGTCCTCGGGGGCCCCAGCATTTT. Translation: CASSFDSPRGPQHF.

The chain employs TRBV29-1 and TRBJ1-4; the D is unclear. The CDR3 contains 12 residues. Germline CDR1 SQVTM, CDR2 ANQGSEA. The V and J ends lost 3 bases and 6 bases respectively, with 8 bases between them. CDR3 residues: CSVDGVDEKLFF. CDR3 nucleotide sequence: TGCAGCGTTGACGGGGTGGATGAAAAACTGTTTTTT.

J is TRBJ2-1 and V is TRBV29-1; 8 nucleotides agree with TRBD2. The CDR3 runs to 16 residues. Germline CDR1 is SQVTM and CDR2 is ANQGSEA. The V gene end was trimmed by 4 bases and the J gene end by 4 bases; junction bases not matched to a gene: 12. As DNA, the CDR3 is TGCAGCGTTGTAGTTCTAGCGGGTAAAAAATACAATGAGCAGTTCTTC. Its protein is CSVVVLAGKKYNEQFF.

The genes are TRBV27 and TRBJ2-5, with 11 nucleotides matching TRBD2. CDR3 length equals 15 residues. The V segment lost 5 bases and the J segment 0 bases; nucleotides outside the gene matches: 2. Germline values: CDR1 MNHEY, CDR2 SMNVEV (reference sequence). The CDR3 region is CASSGGLADQETQYF. The CDR3 DNA is TGTGCCAGCAGTGGGGGACTAGCGGACCAAGAGACCCAGTACTTC.

The V gene is TRBV19, the J gene TRBJ2-7; D is undetermined. CDR1 and CDR2 from the germline V gene are LNHDA and SQIVND (reference sequence). The CDR3 covers 13 residues. Trimming cost V 3 bases and J 1 base, with 7 bases left between them. The CDR3 sequence: CASSIPGSYEQYF. In DNA form, the CDR3 reads TGTGCCAGTAGTATTCCCGGGTCCTACGAGCAGTACTTC. Combining the CDR3 with reference TRBV19 and TRBJ2-7 gives the whole variable domain DGGITQSPKYLFRKEGQNVTLSCEQNLNHDAMYWYRQDPGQGLRLIYYSQIVNDFQKGDIAEGYSVSREKKESFPLTVTSAQKNPTAFYLCASSIPGSYEQYFGPGTRLTVT.

On this clone itself: The same CDR3 is also encoded by other DNA sequences in this sample. The V gene is TRBV7-9, the J gene TRBJ2-7; D uncertain. Per germline, CDR1 SEHNR and CDR2 FQNEAQ (reference sequence). V was trimmed by 1 base and J by 4 bases, leaving 5 bases between them. The CDR3 has 12 amino acids. The CDR3: CASSLGAYEQYF. CDR3 in DNA: TGTGCCAGCAGCTTAGGAGCGTACGAGCAGTACTTC.

The chain joins TRBV27 to TRBJ2-3, with D maybe TRBD2 (6 bases). Between the trimmed V and J ends, which lost 7 bases and 1 base, there was a span of 15 bases. CDR1 and CDR2 from the germline V gene are MNHEY and SMNVEV (reference sequence). CDR3 length: 15 residues. The DNA for the CDR3 is TGTGCCAGCACGGAGGGCGCCGGCGGCACAGATACGCAGTATTTT. It codes for CASTEGAGGTDTQYF.

This chain connects TRBV14 to TRBJ1-1; no clear D gene. The CDR3 extends over 12 amino acids. Looked up from germline, CDR1 is SGHDN and CDR2 is FVKESK. With 2 bases removed from V and 4 bases from J, the gap between germline ends came to 5 bases. The CDR3 sequence: CASSQLATEAFF. The CDR3 DNA sequence: TGTGCCAGCAGCCAACTAGCCACTGAAGCTTTCTTT.

V gene TRBV5-6 combines with J gene TRBJ2-2; 8 nucleotides match TRBD2. V shed 7 bases, J shed 0 bases, and the junction held 8 bases outside the gene matches. The CDR3 spans 16 residues. Germline V lookup: CDR1 SGHDT, CDR2 YYEEEE. CDR3: CASDTSGGANTGELFF. CDR3 in DNA: TGTGCCAGCGACACTAGCGGAGGGGCGAACACCGGGGAGCTGTTTTTT.

The J gene is TRBJ2-1, the V gene TRBV21-1; the table gives TRBD2 as D, unverified against the DNA. TRBV21-1 is a pseudogene. The length of the CDR3 is 16 residues. DNA of the CDR3: TGTGCCAGCAGCAAAGAGGACAGCGGGAAATACAATGAGCAGTTCTTC. Protein product: CASSKEDSGKYNEQFF.

The chain employs TRBV28 and TRBJ2-7; 13 bases are shared with TRBD2. The ends lost 5 bases at V and 4 bases at J; junction bases unmatched: 5. CDR3 length: 15 residues. In germline, CDR1 is MDHEN, CDR2 SYDVKM. CDR3 protein: CASSPRTSGSYEQYF. CDR3 in DNA: TGTGCCAGCAGTCCAAGGACTAGCGGGAGTTACGAGCAGTACTTC.

This chain links TRBV25-1 with TRBJ1-5; D gene uncertain. Germline V gene data show CDR1 as MGHDK and CDR2 as SYGVNS. The CDR3 length is 13 residues. Trimming removed 4 bases from V and 0 bases from J, with 4 bases in between. The CDR3 bases are TGTGCCAGCAGTGCTACTAGCAATCAGCCCCAGCATTTT. Encoded protein: CASSATSNQPQHF.

V is TRBV5-4 and J is TRBJ1-1, with TRBD1 as a possible D gene (5 bases). The V end was cut by 2 bases, the J end by 2 bases, with 7 bases between. The CDR3 sequence is 13 residues long. Germline CDR1 is SGHNT and CDR2 is YYREEE (reference sequence). The CDR3 nucleotides read TGTGCCAGCAGCTTAAGGGGTAACACTGAAGCTTTCTTT. Protein product: CASSLRGNTEAFF.

The chain uses TRBV10-2 and TRBJ1-4; D unresolved. V was clipped by 5 bases and J by 2 bases, with 6 bases between them. Germline CDR1 is WSHSY and CDR2 is SAAADI. The CDR3 spans 13 residues. CDR3 region: CASSPATNEKLFF. The CDR3 DNA sequence: TGCGCCAGCAGTCCAGCCACTAATGAAAAACTGTTTTTT.

The chain joins TRBV28 to TRBJ2-5; D possibly uses TRBD1 or TRBD2 (5 bases each). The CDR3 loop spans 14 amino acids. CDR1 and CDR2 from the germline V gene are MDHEN and SYDVKM. The V and J ends lost 3 bases and 5 bases respectively, with 13 bases between them. The DNA for the CDR3 is TGTGCCAGCAGTTTGGTCAGGGCGGGCGAGACCCAGTACTTC. This gives the protein CASSLVRAGETQYF. Supplemented by reference TRBV28 and TRBJ2-5, the full variable domain reads DVKVTQSSRYLVKRTGEKVFLECVQDMDHENMFWYRQDPGLGLRLIYFSYDVKMKEKGDIPEGYSVSREKKERFSLILESASTNQTSMYLCASSLVRAGETQYFGPGTRLLVL.

The chain links TRBV25-1 to TRBJ2-2; D is uncertain. Germline V gene lookup returns CDR1 MGHDK and CDR2 SYGVNS. The V gene lost 1 base and the J gene lost 6 bases, with 9 bases spanning the gap. The CDR3 sequence is 14 residues long. The chain's CDR3 is CASSEWGGSGELFF. The CDR3 coding sequence is TGTGCCAGCAGTGAATGGGGTGGGTCCGGGGAGCTGTTTTTT.

The chain joins TRBV6-1 to TRBJ2-1; D not resolved. Germline-derived CDR1 and CDR2 are MNHNS and SASEGT. V was clipped by 1 base and J by 6 bases, with 19 bases between them. This CDR3 spans 17 amino acids. CDR3 sequence: CASSEDVLRVPTNEQFF. The CDR3 nucleotides read TGTGCCAGCAGTGAAGATGTCCTTCGGGTTCCAACCAATGAGCAGTTCTTC.

This chain connects TRBV5-5 to TRBJ1-2; TRBD1 might be the D (5 bases). The CDR3 extends over 14 amino acids. From germline, CDR1 is SGHKS and CDR2 YYEKEE (reference sequence). The V end was cut by 2 bases, the J end by 1 base, with 9 bases between. The CDR3 nucleotides are TGTGCCAGCAGCTTTGGACACAGTAACTATGGCTACACCTTC. Translated, it gives CASSFGHSNYGYTF.

The V call is TRBV4-1, the J call TRBJ1-1; D is unresolved. This CDR3 is built from 12 residues. Trimming removed 7 bases from V and 1 base from J, with 7 bases in between. Germline CDR1 MGHRA, CDR2 YSYEKL. CDR3 bases: TGCGCCAGCAAGTGGGGGAACACTGAAGCTTTCTTT. Translated, it gives CASKWGNTEAFF.

As concerns this clone: Other DNA sequences in the sample encode the same CDR3. The gene calls are TRBV28 and TRBJ2-1, with D uncertain. This CDR3 region has 10 residues. CDR1 and CDR2 (germline): MDHEN, SYDVKM. The germline V and J ends were trimmed by 2 bases and 10 bases, with 3 bases remaining between them. CDR3 sequence: CASSLNEQFF. In nucleotides, the CDR3 is TGTGCCAGCAGTTTAAACGAGCAGTTCTTC.

The chain is built from TRBV11-3 and TRBJ2-3; D gene unclear. This CDR3 has 17 amino acids. V was shortened by 6 bases and J by 3 bases, with 22 bases between the two germline ends. Germline loops: CDR1 SGHNT, CDR2 YENEEA. The CDR3 is CASSPHRSSGVTDTQYF. The CDR3 nucleotides are TGTGCCAGCAGTCCACATCGTTCGAGTGGGGTGACAGATACGCAGTATTTT.

The gene calls are TRBV23-1 and TRBJ1-4; perhaps TRBD1 as D (6 bases). Being an ORF, TRBV23-1 has a function that is uncertain. Trimming removed 7 bases from V and 2 bases from J, with 20 bases in between. The CDR3 runs 17 residues. The CDR3 DNA reads TGCGCCAGCACCCGGATTGGGGGGGCGCACACTAATGAAAAACTGTTTTTT. Residues: CASTRIGGAHTNEKLFF.

The chain links TRBV21-1 to TRBJ1-2; the table's D gene call, TRBD1, was not cross checked with the DNA. TRBV21-1 counts as a pseudogene. CDR3 length equals 17 residues. Here the CDR3 DNA reads TGTGCCAGCAGCGACCAGGACAGGGTGGAAGTTAACTATGGCTACACCTTC. Its translation is CASSDQDRVEVNYGYTF.

The chain has TRBV11-2 and TRBJ1-3; TRBD1 matches at 7 bases. Trimming removed 6 bases from V and 8 bases from J; junction bases left unmatched: 7. Germline V CDR1 and CDR2: SGHAT, FQNNGV. The CDR3 loop spans 13 amino acids. CDR3 bases: TGTGCCAGCAGAGACAGGGAGAGGGACACCATATATTTT. This translates into CASRDRERDTIYF.

The chain recombines TRBV7-2 with TRBJ2-7, with 13 bases lining up with TRBD2. This CDR3 contains 17 residues. CDR1 is SGHTA and CDR2 is FQGNSA in the germline V gene. The V gene end was trimmed by 5 bases and the J gene end by 7 bases; junction bases not matched to a gene: 14. CDR3 loop: CASSPQPGLAGVWEQYF. In DNA, the CDR3 is TGTGCCAGCAGCCCCCAACCAGGACTAGCGGGAGTCTGGGAGCAGTACTTC.

The chain carries TRBV11-2 and TRBJ1-1; D is undetermined. Germline CDR1 and CDR2: SGHAT and FQNNGV. The length of the CDR3 is 14 residues. The V gene lost 4 bases and the J gene lost 8 bases, with 17 bases spanning the gap. The CDR3 coding sequence is TGTGCCAGCAGCTCCCCTTCTAGAGGCGTCGAAGCTTTCTTT. It is translated as CASSSPSRGVEAFF.

The chain couples TRBV30 to TRBJ2-7, with unresolved D. The V gene's germline CDR1 is GTSNPN and CDR2 SVGIG (reference sequence). With 0 bases removed from V and 3 bases from J, the gap between germline ends came to 9 bases. The CDR3 runs to 13 residues. The CDR3 DNA reads TGTGCCTGGAGTGTCTCTGACTTCTACGAGCAGTACTTC. This translates into CAWSVSDFYEQYF.